The source of this TCR beta chain is a study of PD-L1 blockade in urothelial cancer (dated by TCRdb to the late 2010s). Context from the whole study: All patients started therapy around 2014 and received atezolizumab 1,200 mg intravenously every 3 weeks. About 85% of the roughly 29 patients were males with bladder-origin urothelial cancer, and about 65% of the roughly 30 reported a prior smoking history. An ECOG performance status of 0 or 1 was recorded for the patients, and 0 to 3 prior chemotherapy regimens had been received by the patients. Blood samples were analyzed at 3 weeks after treatment start (second dose) and at 6 weeks after treatment start. Blood samples gave a median of roughly 150,000 T cells and tens of thousands of unique TCRs, with a median clonality of about 0.078. Somatic, immune and clinical correlates of response to PD-L1 blockade with atezolizumab in urothelial cancer were the focus of an exploratory multi-omic analysis. TCR sequencing covered pretreatment tumor samples and matched, serially collected peripheral blood taken before and after atezolizumab treatment. Durable clinical benefit was defined as progression-free survival longer than 6 months, and TCR features were also tested against progression-free and overall survival. In the same patients, whole exome sequencing and RNA sequencing of pretreatment tumors were performed in addition to TCR sequencing. Roughly 9 patients reached durable clinical benefit, while fewer than 25 patients did not. Around 30 patients had pretreatment blood TCR-seq, 24 had at least one posttreatment blood collection, and 24 had tumor TCR-seq.

The cohort included 25 to 30 patients with locally advanced or metastatic urothelial carcinoma who were treated at Memorial Sloan Kettering on a trial protocol. Peripheral blood mononuclear cells were collected pretreatment and during treatment, with between 1 and 8 total time points per patient. The Qiagen DNeasy Blood extraction kit was used to purify genomic DNA from total PBMCs and from tumor samples. PBMCs were collected pretreatment and during treatment and were isolated and stored as previously described. Of note for this clone: What this receptor recognizes is not known. Qualities for individual bases were not recorded, and no much larger clone is one base off.

Beyond this particular receptor, the publication reports: A pretreatment peripheral blood TCR clonality below the median was linked to improved progression-free and overall survival. Small sample size (n ≈ 28) and many exploratory analyses mean the results are intended to be hypothesis-generating. Patients with durable benefit showed greater expansion of tumor-associated TCR clones in peripheral blood 3 weeks after starting treatment (n ≈ 23, p = 0.022).

Each PCR received spiked-in synthetic TCR analog templates so that absolute template abundance could be estimated from read counts. Using the immunoSEQ assay, TCRbeta CDR3 regions were amplified from genomic DNA with bias-controlled V and J gene primers. Sequencing of rearranged TCRbeta segments was done at approximately 20X coverage. As for the authors' bioinformatics: Sequencing errors were corrected by clustering and CDR3s were annotated against IMGT to assign V, D and J genes. Only productive TCRbeta rearrangements were used in downstream analyses, excluding out-of-frame or stop-codon sequences. To compute clonality, Shannon entropy was normalized by the log of the number of unique productive sequences and then subtracted from one. Clones differing between time points or between blood and tumor were identified using Fisher's exact test with Benjamini-Hochberg correction, with an adjusted p below 0.01 applied as the threshold. TCRdb holds this immuneACCESS table with in-frame rearrangements only. Some clones are missing; in checked studies, unresolved V genes explain under half, and the rest has no known cause. That table supplies the V and J calls and clone size; D and trimming were determined from the DNA. The sample table holds some 79,000 clones, of which around 80% were seen once. The ten largest clones take up 9% to 9.5% of the sample.

Inclusive of the bounding cysteine and phenylalanine, the CDR3 is 16 residues long. CDR3 DNA only is kept here, 48 bases in frame from base 1. Sequences LNHDA (CDR1) and SQIVND (CDR2) are obtained from the germline V gene (reference sequence). A distance of 11 bases separates the germline ends of V and J, which lose 0 bases and 2 bases respectively. The material was PBMCs, obtained around atezolizumab (anti-PD-L1) treatment. The chain couples TRBV19 to TRBJ1-3, and TRBD1 may be the D gene, going by 5 matching bases. This TCR was sampled from a man in his 70s with urothelial cancer. The CDR3 amino acid sequence is: CASSIDGAATGNTIYF. The bases read TGTGCCAGTAGTATAGATGGGGCTGCGACTGGAAACACCATATATTTT.